This TCR beta chain was identified in a study of T cells after yellow fever vaccination. The study made its TCR cDNA through 5'RACE template switching. That step introduced a universal primer site along with UMIs. TCRdb re-called the 5' RACE reads with MiXCR, one entry per CDR3 protein. This sample yields roughly 500,000 distinct CDR3 sequences, of which 15% to 20% are seen a single time; roughly an eighth belongs to the top ten. The CDR3 covers 12 residues. CDR1 and CDR2 from the germline V gene are MNHNY and SVGAGI (reference sequence). After removal of 5 bases from V and 8 bases from J, the junction contained 5 bases not matched to a gene. Study conclusions and caveats: Clones from primary vaccination mostly reappeared after the booster (roughly 95% CD4, 88% CD8).

This clonotype was observed a handful of times. The antigen remains unidentified. The TCR was taken from a man aged 25 to 45 who received the YFV17D yellow fever vaccine. The J gene is TRBJ1-1, the V gene TRBV6-6; 7 bases are shared with TRBD1. Sample: PBMCs, taken 15 days after the yellow fever booster vaccination. CDR3 in amino acids: CASSKTGIEAFF. DNA of the CDR3: TGTGCCAGCAGTAAGACAGGGATAGAAGCTTTCTTT.